The 26 T cell receptor beta chains reported below all come from one sample, sequenced in a study of PD-1 and CTLA-4 blockade in melanoma. The assay was immunoSEQ multiplex PCR, and TCRdb's table has in-frame clones only and misses some. The sample has about 31,000 clones; approximately 90% are singletons. The material was CD8+ T cells from peripheral blood, obtained from a patient given anti-PD-1 treatment. These receptor sequences come from a human donor with melanoma.

The rearrangement joins TRBV25-1 to TRBJ2-7, with a tentative D call TRBD2 (5 bases). CDR1 MGHDK and CDR2 SYGVNS come from the germline V gene. The CDR3 consists of 12 residues. V was trimmed by 6 bases and J by 1 base, leaving 7 bases between them. The CDR3 spells CASRGVSYEQYF. The DNA of the CDR3 is TGTGCCAGCAGGGGAGTTTCCTACGAGCAGTACTTC.

The chain links TRBV4-1 to TRBJ2-7; TRBD1 matches 10 bases. Germline CDR1 reads MGHRA; CDR2 reads YSYEKL. The V and J ends lost 4 bases and 2 bases, in that order; junction bases with no gene match: 8. The CDR3 consists of 16 residues. The CDR3 region has the DNA TGCGCCAGCAGCCTCCCCACCGGGACAGGGGCCTACGAGCAGTACTTC. It codes for CASSLPTGTGAYEQYF.

V is TRBV6-5 and J is TRBJ1-1; 7 bases fit TRBD1. The J segment lost 6 bases and the V segment lost 6 bases, leaving 7 bases of the junction unmatched. CDR1 and CDR2 (germline): MNHEY, SVGAGI. The CDR3 has 13 amino acids. CDR3 sequence reads: CASRRGRLAEAFF. The DNA of the CDR3 is TGTGCCAGCAGGAGGGGGCGGCTAGCTGAAGCTTTCTTT.

This clone was seen only a few times. V and J are TRBV10-1 and TRBJ2-7; 12 bases line up with TRBD1. V lost 6 bases, J lost 5 bases, and 5 bases stayed unmatched. CDR1 WNHNN and CDR2 SYGVQD come from the germline V gene (reference sequence). The CDR3 contains 14 residues. CDR3 residues: CASSGTGGSHEQYF. CDR3 coding DNA: TGCGCCAGCAGCGGGACAGGGGGCAGCCACGAGCAGTACTTC.

The sample holds a few counts of this clone. The chain employs TRBV5-1 and TRBJ2-1, with TRBD1 as a possible D gene (5 bases). V shed 3 bases and J shed 8 bases, with 36 bases lying between them. The CDR3 contains 21 residues. Germline CDR1 SGHRS, CDR2 YFSETQ. The DNA of the CDR3 is TGCGCCAGCAGCTCGGATACCCAGGGTCTCGAGCTCCCCGTCGCTGGAGATGAGCAGTTCTTC. The encoded protein is CASSSDTQGLELPVAGDEQFF. The complete variable domain, with remaining parts taken from reference TRBV5-1 and TRBJ2-1, reads KAGVTQTPRYLIKTRGQQVTLSCSPISGHRSVSWYQQTPGQGLQFLFEYFSETQRNKGNFPGRFSGRQFSNSRSEMNVSTLELGDSALYLCASSSDTQGLELPVAGDEQFFGPGTRLTVL.

The CDR3 DNA reads as TGTGCCAGCAGTTCCCGGGACTTAGCCTACGAGCAGTACTTC. Its protein is CASSSRDLAYEQYF. The rearrangement joins TRBV6-2 or TRBV6-3 to TRBJ2-7; maybe TRBD2 (6 bases). The CDR3 is 14 residues long. Germline-derived CDR1 and CDR2 are MNHEY and SVGEGT. With 4 bases removed from V and 2 bases from J, the gap between germline ends came to 12 bases.

Remarks on this clone: The junction does not match germline at one end; this may be a read error. The same CDR3 can be traced to other DNA sequences in this sample. The chain links TRBV18 to TRBJ2-7; TRBD1 agrees at 8 bases. Germline values: CDR1 KGHSH, CDR2 LQKENI. There are 15 residues in the CDR3. The CDR3 reads CASSPQSGQGPEQYF. For the CDR3, the DNA is TGCGCCAGCTCACCACAATCCGGACAGGGTCCCGAGCAGTACTTC.

A single count supports this clone. CDR3: CASGIGNRQFF. In DNA form, the CDR3 reads TGTGCCAGCGGCATCGGGAATAGGCAGTTCTTC. The chain carries TRBV12-3 or TRBV12-4 and TRBJ2-1, with D possibly being TRBD2 (5 bases). The CDR3 has 11 amino acids. Trimming took 8 bases from V and 12 from J, leaving 14 bases between them.

This rearrangement joins TRBV6-5 to TRBJ1-2; D gene ambiguous. Trimming took 2 bases from V and 2 from J, leaving 12 bases between them. CDR3 size: 15 residues. The V gene's germline CDR1 is MNHEY and CDR2 SVGAGI. CDR3 DNA: TGTGCCAGCAGTTACCTTGGAGGGCTAAACTATGGCTACACCTTC. Its protein product is CASSYLGGLNYGYTF.

The rearrangement links TRBV9 to TRBJ1-2; D gene unclear. This CDR3 comprises 13 residues. Germline V lookup: CDR1 SGDLS, CDR2 YYNGEE. Trimming stripped 0 bases from V and 5 bases from J, with 8 bases between. CDR3 sequence (DNA): TGTGCCAGCAGCGTAGGGCAGGATTATGGCTACACCTTC. Protein sequence: CASSVGQDYGYTF.

This chain connects TRBV30 to TRBJ1-6, with D unresolved. This CDR3 region has 14 residues. V dropped 1 base and J dropped 11 bases, with 15 bases sitting between them. CDR1 GTSNPN and CDR2 SVGIG come from the germline V gene (reference sequence). CDR3 region: CAWSASQQLTPLHF. The CDR3 DNA sequence: TGTGCCTGGAGTGCCTCACAGCAGCTGACACCCCTCCACTTT.

CDR3 protein: CATSRETGTDYNEQFF. CDR3 sequence (DNA): TGTGCCACCAGCAGAGAGACAGGGACCGACTACAATGAGCAGTTCTTC. The chain joins TRBV15 to TRBJ2-1; 7 bases are shared with TRBD1. CDR1 and CDR2 from the germline V gene are LNHNV and YYDKDF (reference sequence). The junction had 5 bases not matched to a gene; V was cut back by 0 bases and J by 3 bases. The CDR3 sequence is 16 residues long.

The chain links TRBV6-5 to TRBJ2-3; no clear D. CDR3 length: 14 residues. Germline V CDR1 and CDR2: MNHEY, SVGAGI. V lost 3 bases to trimming and J lost 4 bases, with 11 bases between them. The CDR3 nucleotides read TGTGCCAGCAGTTATACTACTGGACCAGATACGCAGTATTTT. Encoded protein: CASSYTTGPDTQYF.

The chain carries TRBV19 and TRBJ1-1, with 7 bases identical to TRBD1. The junction had 2 bases not matched to a gene; V was cut back by 3 bases and J by 1 base. The CDR3 is 14 amino acids. Germline V gene sequence: CDR1 LNHDA, CDR2 SQIVND (reference sequence). CDR3: CASSIPGGNTEAFF. The CDR3 DNA reads TGTGCCAGTAGTATCCCAGGGGGGAACACTGAAGCTTTCTTT.

This clone has a handful of counts. The CDR3 loop is CAIQGSYEQYF. The CDR3 DNA is TGTGCCATTCAGGGAAGTTACGAGCAGTACTTC. The chain couples TRBV2 to TRBJ2-7, with D perhaps TRBD1 (5 bases). From germline, CDR1 is SNHLY and CDR2 FYNNEI. V was cut by 10 bases and J by 4 bases, with 11 bases left in between. There are 11 residues in the CDR3.

The chain joins TRBV6-5 to TRBJ1-2; 8 nucleotides match TRBD1. Germline assignment: CDR1 MNHEY and CDR2 SVGAGI. With V trimmed by 6 bases and J by 1 base, 4 bases remained unmatched. The CDR3 runs to 14 residues. CDR3 in DNA: TGTGCCAGCAGCTGGACAGGGTTTAACTATGGCTACACCTTC. Protein sequence: CASSWTGFNYGYTF.

The V gene is TRBV7-6, the J gene TRBJ2-1; D call uncertain. The germline gives CDR1 SGHVS, CDR2 FNYEAQ. The V and J ends lost 3 bases and 0 bases respectively, with 6 bases between them. The length of the CDR3 is 14 residues. DNA of the CDR3: TGTGCCAGCAGCTTCTCGAGCTCCTACAATGAGCAGTTCTTC. It translates to CASSFSSSYNEQFF.

This clone showed up just once. This sequence joins TRBV29-1 and TRBJ2-5; tentatively, D is TRBD1 (5 bases). Trimming left V 3 bases short and J 2 bases short, with 28 bases between. CDR1 is SQVTM and CDR2 is ANQGSEA in the germline V gene. The CDR3 consists of 19 residues. In nucleotides, the CDR3 is TGCAGCGTTGAGTCTCGTATGCCCTCCGGGTCCGACAGTCAAGAGACCCAGTACTTC. This translates into CSVESRMPSGSDSQETQYF.

To note about this clone: Sequence at one end of the junction differs from germline and may be a read error. J is TRBJ1-6 and V is TRBV10-3; maybe TRBD1 (6 bases). The CDR3 has 17 residues. The germline CDR1 and CDR2 sequences are ENHRY and SYGVKD. CDR3 sequence (DNA): TGTGCCATCAGTAAGTCAGGGGTGAGCGCCTATAATTCACCCCTCCACTTT. This sequence encodes CAISKSGVSAYNSPLHF.

The chain carries TRBV19 and TRBJ1-2; D is uncertain. This CDR3 region has 12 residues. Germline V lookup: CDR1 LNHDA, CDR2 SQIVND (reference sequence). The V and J ends lost 7 bases and 4 bases respectively, with 10 bases between them. Here the CDR3 reads CASIDPGYGYTF. Here the CDR3 DNA reads TGTGCCAGTATCGACCCAGGCTATGGCTACACCTTC.

For the CDR3, the DNA is TGTGCCAGTAGTATAGGCGGGAACGGGGAGCTGTTTTTT. This translates into CASSIGGNGELFF. The chain recombines TRBV19 with TRBJ2-2; D possibly corresponds to TRBD2 (6 bases). Germline lookup yields CDR1 LNHDA and CDR2 SQIVND (reference sequence). The V gene lost 1 base and the J gene lost 7 bases, with 7 bases spanning the gap. This CDR3 is built from 13 residues.

The V and J genes are TRBV5-1 and TRBJ2-5; TRBD2 matches at 7 bases. J lost 0 bases, V lost 7 bases, and 3 bases had no gene match. The germline gives CDR1 SGHRS, CDR2 YFSETQ. This CDR3 contains 13 residues. This CDR3 is CASRGGNQETQYF. CDR3 coding DNA: TGCGCCAGCCGGGGAGGGAACCAAGAGACCCAGTACTTC. Filled out from reference TRBV5-1 and TRBJ2-5, the complete variable domain reads KAGVTQTPRYLIKTRGQQVTLSCSPISGHRSVSWYQQTPGQGLQFLFEYFSETQRNKGNFPGRFSGRQFSNSRSEMNVSTLELGDSALYLCASRGGNQETQYFGPGTRLLVL.

This clone was seen only once. CDR3 protein: CASRTGFGNTEAFF. The CDR3 bases are TGTGCCAGTCGGACAGGTTTCGGGAACACTGAAGCTTTCTTT. The V and J genes are TRBV19 and TRBJ1-1; 7 nucleotides align to TRBD1. CDR3 length: 14 residues. Unmatched junction bases numbered 7, after V lost 8 bases and J lost 1 base. The germline gives CDR1 LNHDA, CDR2 SQIVND (reference sequence).

The chain carries TRBV30 and TRBJ1-1; 9 bases fit TRBD1. CDR1 is GTSNPN, CDR2 SVGIG, per germline (reference sequence). This CDR3 has 15 amino acids. The ends lost 2 bases at V and 5 bases at J; junction bases unmatched: 9. The CDR3 region has the DNA TGTGCCTGGAGTAGGGGGATGACAGGGGGTACTGAAGCTTTCTTT. The encoded protein is CAWSRGMTGGTEAFF.

This chain links TRBV6-5 with TRBJ1-1; no definite D call. The CDR3 loop spans 14 amino acids. V was cut by 3 bases and J by 2 bases, with 10 bases left in between. Looked up from germline, CDR1 is MNHEY and CDR2 is SVGAGI. CDR3 in amino acids: CASSYATPNTEAFF. The CDR3 bases are TGTGCCAGCAGTTATGCTACACCCAACACTGAAGCTTTCTTT.

This clone showed up just once. The V gene is TRBV27, the J gene TRBJ2-7, with D uncertain. V lost 0 bases, J lost 3 bases, and 9 bases lay in between. Germline V CDR1 and CDR2: MNHEY, SMNVEV (reference sequence). This CDR3 region has 14 residues. The CDR3 loop reads CASSLSVPIYEQYF. The DNA for the CDR3 is TGTGCCAGCAGTTTATCGGTGCCAATCTACGAGCAGTACTTC.